This record covers a single T cell receptor beta chain. The target antigen is unknown. Only healthy Caucasians were included as donors. These data belong to a study of identical twins. Germline V gene sequence: CDR1 DFQATT, CDR2 SNEGSKA (reference sequence). CDR3 length: 15 amino acids. The V end lost 4 bases, the J end lost 1 base, and 16 bases lay between the germline ends. Whole-study results and caveats: Those out-of-frame alpha sequences shared by twins showed an excess of low generation probability. Abundant beta clonotypes from cord blood had fewer insertions, unlike memory repertoires, which showed none.

TCRdb ran MiXCR on the 5' RACE reads and lists one entry per CDR3 protein. The sample carries about 530,000 distinct CDR3 sequences, approximately 20% recorded once. These same data were also listed under a study on yellow fever vaccine responses in identical twins.

The chain joins TRBV20-1 to TRBJ2-5, with a weak D call TRBD2 (6 bases). Sequenced input: CD4+ T cells sorted from blood. This TCR derives from a woman between 18 and 29 years old in good health. The CDR3 loop reads CSAIDRRGRQETQYF. CDR3 DNA sequence: TGCAGTGCTATCGACCGGAGGGGTCGCCAAGAGACCCAGTACTTC.